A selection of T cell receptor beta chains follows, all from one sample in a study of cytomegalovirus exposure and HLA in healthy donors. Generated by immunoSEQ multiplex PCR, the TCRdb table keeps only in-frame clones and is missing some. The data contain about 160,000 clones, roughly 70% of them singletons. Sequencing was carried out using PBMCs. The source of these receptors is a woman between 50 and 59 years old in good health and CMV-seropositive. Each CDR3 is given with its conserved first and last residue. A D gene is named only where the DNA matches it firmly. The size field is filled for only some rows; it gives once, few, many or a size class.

cdr3_aa: CASSPFTDRLSVMNTEAFF; cdr3_nt: TGTGCCAGCAGCCCTTTCACGGACAGATTATCCGTTATGAACACTGAAGCTTTCTTT; j_call: TRBJ1-1; v_call: TRBV9; clone_size: -; d_call: -
cdr3_aa: CASRDPGLGDYGYTF; cdr3_nt: TGTGCCAGCAGGGACCCGGGTCTCGGGGACTATGGCTACACCTTC; j_call: TRBJ1-2; v_call: TRBV5-4; clone_size: -; d_call: -
cdr3_aa: CASSLQAGLNTEAFF; cdr3_nt: TGTGCCAGCAGCTTACAGGCGGGGCTGAACACTGAAGCTTTCTTT; j_call: TRBJ1-1; v_call: TRBV7-3; clone_size: -; d_call: -
cdr3_aa: CASSQGGWTEAFF; cdr3_nt: TGTGCCAGCTCACAAGGGGGCTGGACTGAAGCTTTCTTT; j_call: TRBJ1-1; v_call: TRBV18; clone_size: -; d_call: TRBD1
cdr3_aa: CASSFGTSDGTQYF; cdr3_nt: TGTGCCAGCAGCTTCGGGACTAGCGACGGGACCCAGTACTTC; j_call: TRBJ2-5; v_call: TRBV11-1; clone_size: -; d_call: TRBD2
cdr3_aa: CASSEAFYGYTF; cdr3_nt: TGTGCCAGCAGTGAAGCCTTCTATGGCTACACCTTC; j_call: TRBJ1-2; v_call: TRBV6-1; clone_size: -; d_call: -
cdr3_aa: CASSGGQHSNQPQHF; cdr3_nt: TGTGCCAGTAGTGGGGGACAGCATAGCAATCAGCCCCAGCATTTT; j_call: TRBJ1-5; v_call: TRBV19; clone_size: few; d_call: TRBD1
cdr3_aa: CASSLRSGYEQYF; cdr3_nt: TGTGCCAGTAGTCTAAGATCGGGCTACGAGCAGTACTTC; j_call: TRBJ2-7; v_call: TRBV19; clone_size: -; d_call: -
cdr3_aa: CASSLEGDTEAFF; cdr3_nt: TGTGCCAGCAGCTTAGAGGGGGACACTGAAGCTTTCTTT; j_call: TRBJ1-1; v_call: TRBV7-9; clone_size: -; d_call: -
cdr3_aa: CASSEQGAGGYTF; cdr3_nt: TGCGCCAGCAGCGAACAGGGGGCGGGAGGCTACACCTTC; j_call: TRBJ1-2; v_call: TRBV5-1; clone_size: -; d_call: TRBD1
cdr3_aa: CASREGTVQETQYF; cdr3_nt: TGCGCCAGCAGGGAGGGGACAGTACAAGAGACCCAGTACTTC; j_call: TRBJ2-5; v_call: TRBV5-1; clone_size: -; d_call: -
cdr3_aa: CASSQRTGLGYEQYF; cdr3_nt: TGTGCCAGCAGTCAGAGGACAGGGCTAGGGTACGAGCAGTACTTC; j_call: TRBJ2-7; v_call: TRBV6-1; clone_size: -; d_call: TRBD1
cdr3_aa: CASSDGTPKYQFF; cdr3_nt: TGTGCCAGCAGTGACGGGACACCGAAATACCAGTTCTTC; j_call: TRBJ2-1; v_call: TRBV6-1; clone_size: few; d_call: -
cdr3_aa: CASSPTGTGGAEQYF; cdr3_nt: TGTGCCAGCTCACCTACCGGGACAGGGGGCGCCGAGCAGTACTTC; j_call: TRBJ2-7; v_call: TRBV18; clone_size: -; d_call: TRBD1
cdr3_aa: CASSPVPIAGGLNEQFF; cdr3_nt: TGTGCCAGCAGCCCGGTTCCTATAGCGGGGGGGCTCAATGAGCAGTTCTTC; j_call: TRBJ2-1; v_call: TRBV5-4; clone_size: -; d_call: TRBD2